This T cell receptor (beta chain) was retrieved from a study of cytomegalovirus exposure and HLA in healthy donors. With 60 Vbeta and 13 Jbeta primers, the PCR was carried out. TCRdb keeps only in-frame clones here, not all; method: immunoSEQ multiplex PCR. Of about 120,000 clones listed, approximately 80% were seen once; the top ten hold less than 3.5%. The CDR3 loop spans 16 amino acids. Notes on the study in general: The authors reported that TCR beta sequences could predict HLA-A and HLA-B alleles. These predictions were accurate for most subjects in the first cohort. V- and J-gene trimming of TCR beta was linked (in a later analysis) to a missense DCLRE1C variant.

About this clone itself: Antigen unknown.

At the time of sampling, donors were nominally healthy, though unrecorded immune exposures were likely. The rearrangement links TRBV12-1 to TRBJ2-1; TRBD2 was called by the table and not checked on the DNA. TRBV12-1 is noted as a pseudogene. What was sequenced was PBMCs. The source is a woman aged 40 to 50 in good health and CMV-seropositive. CDR3 amino acids: CASSIIGGLTYNEQFF. CDR3 nucleotide sequence: TGTGCCAGCAGCATAATTGGTGGACTTACCTACAATGAGCAGTTCTTC.